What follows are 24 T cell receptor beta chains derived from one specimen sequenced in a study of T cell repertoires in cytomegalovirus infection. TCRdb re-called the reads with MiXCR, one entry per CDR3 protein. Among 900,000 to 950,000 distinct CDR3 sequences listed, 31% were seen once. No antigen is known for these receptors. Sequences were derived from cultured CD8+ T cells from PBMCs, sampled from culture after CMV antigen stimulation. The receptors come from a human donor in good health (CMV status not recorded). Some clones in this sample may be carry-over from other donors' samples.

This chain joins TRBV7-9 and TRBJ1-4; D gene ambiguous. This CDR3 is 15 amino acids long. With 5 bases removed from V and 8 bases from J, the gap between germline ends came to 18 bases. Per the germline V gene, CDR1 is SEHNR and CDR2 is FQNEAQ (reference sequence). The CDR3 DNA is TGTGCCAGCAGCCCGCGACGGGTGCCGGACGAAAAACTGTTTTTT. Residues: CASSPRRVPDEKLFF.

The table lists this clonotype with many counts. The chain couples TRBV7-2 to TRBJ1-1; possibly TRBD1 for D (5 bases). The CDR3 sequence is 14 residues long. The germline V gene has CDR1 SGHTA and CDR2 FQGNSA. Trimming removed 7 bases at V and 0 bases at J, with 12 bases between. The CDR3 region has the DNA TGTGCCAGCACCGGGCGGGGGATGAACACTGAAGCTTTCTTT. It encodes CASTGRGMNTEAFF.

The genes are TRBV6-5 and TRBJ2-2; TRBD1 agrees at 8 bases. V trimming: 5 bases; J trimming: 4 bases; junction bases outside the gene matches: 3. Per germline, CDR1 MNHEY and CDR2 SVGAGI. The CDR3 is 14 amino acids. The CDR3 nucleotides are TGTGCCAGCAGTGCCCAGGGGGCCACCGGGGAGCTGTTTTTT. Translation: CASSAQGATGELFF.

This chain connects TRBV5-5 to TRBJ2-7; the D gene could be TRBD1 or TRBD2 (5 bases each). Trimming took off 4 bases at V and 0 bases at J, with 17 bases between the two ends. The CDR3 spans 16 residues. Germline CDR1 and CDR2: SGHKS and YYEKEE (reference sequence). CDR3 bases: TGTGCCAGCAGCCCCAGGGACCACTCAGACTCCTACGAGCAGTACGTC. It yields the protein CASSPRDHSDSYEQYV.

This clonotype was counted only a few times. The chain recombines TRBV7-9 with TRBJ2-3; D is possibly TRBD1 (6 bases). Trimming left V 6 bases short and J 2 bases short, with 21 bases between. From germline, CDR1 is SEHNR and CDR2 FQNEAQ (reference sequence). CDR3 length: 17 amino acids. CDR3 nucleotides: TGTGCCAGCAGGCCAGGCCCCACAGGGTTTTCCACAGATACGCAGTATTTT. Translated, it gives CASRPGPTGFSTDTQYF.

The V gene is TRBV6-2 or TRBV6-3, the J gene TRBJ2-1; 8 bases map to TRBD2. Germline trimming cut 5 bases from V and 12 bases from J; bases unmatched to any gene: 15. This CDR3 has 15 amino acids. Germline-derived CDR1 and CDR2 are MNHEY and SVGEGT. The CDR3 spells CASSLGSGGRDLQFF. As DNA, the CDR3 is TGTGCCAGCAGTCTGGGGAGCGGGGGACGGGATTTGCAGTTCTTC.

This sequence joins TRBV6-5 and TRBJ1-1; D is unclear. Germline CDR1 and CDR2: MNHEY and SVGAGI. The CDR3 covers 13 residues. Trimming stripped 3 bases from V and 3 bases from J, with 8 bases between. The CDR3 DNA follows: TGTGCCAGCAGTTATGGCCCGCACACTGAAGCTTTCTTT. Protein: CASSYGPHTEAFF.

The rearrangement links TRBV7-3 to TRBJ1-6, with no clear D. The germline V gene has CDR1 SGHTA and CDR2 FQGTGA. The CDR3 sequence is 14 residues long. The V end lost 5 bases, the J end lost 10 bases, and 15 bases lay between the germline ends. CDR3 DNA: TGTGCCAGCAGCCCGGACCCTAGCAGCTCACCCCTCCACTTT. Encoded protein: CASSPDPSSSPLHF.

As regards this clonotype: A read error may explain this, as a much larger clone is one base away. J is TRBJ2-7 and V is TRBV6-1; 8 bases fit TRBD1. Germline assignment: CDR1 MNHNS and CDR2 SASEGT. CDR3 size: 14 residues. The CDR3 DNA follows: TGTGTCAGCAGACAGGGGTTAGGCTCCTACGAGCAGTACTTC. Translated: CVSRQGLGSYEQYF.

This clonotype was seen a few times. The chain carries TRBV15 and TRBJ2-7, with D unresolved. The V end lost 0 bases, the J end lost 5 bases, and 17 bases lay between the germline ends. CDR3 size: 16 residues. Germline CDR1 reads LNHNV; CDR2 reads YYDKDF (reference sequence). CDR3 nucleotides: TGTGCCACCAGCAGAGATCGCCTCGATACCCCCCACGAGCAGTACTTC. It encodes CATSRDRLDTPHEQYF. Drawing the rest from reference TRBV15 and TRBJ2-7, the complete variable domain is DAMVIQNPRYQVTQFGKPVTLSCSQTLNHNVMYWYQQKSSQAPKLLFHYYDKDFNNEADTPDNFQSRRPNTSFCFLDIRSPGLGDTAMYLCATSRDRLDTPHEQYFGPGTRLTVT.

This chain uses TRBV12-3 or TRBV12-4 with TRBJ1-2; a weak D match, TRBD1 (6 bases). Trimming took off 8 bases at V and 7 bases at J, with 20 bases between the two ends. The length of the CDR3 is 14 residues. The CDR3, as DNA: TGTGCCAGCGAGTTTGGGGGGGGCGGCCTTGGCTACACCTTC. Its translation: CASEFGGGGLGYTF.

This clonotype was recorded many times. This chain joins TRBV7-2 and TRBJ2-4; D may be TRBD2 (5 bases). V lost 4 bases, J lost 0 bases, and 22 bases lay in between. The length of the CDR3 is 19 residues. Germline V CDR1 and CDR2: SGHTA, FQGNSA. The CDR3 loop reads CASSYPLTGVVLAKNIQYF. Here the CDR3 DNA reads TGTGCCAGCAGCTATCCCTTAACCGGGGTTGTACTAGCCAAAAACATTCAGTACTTC.

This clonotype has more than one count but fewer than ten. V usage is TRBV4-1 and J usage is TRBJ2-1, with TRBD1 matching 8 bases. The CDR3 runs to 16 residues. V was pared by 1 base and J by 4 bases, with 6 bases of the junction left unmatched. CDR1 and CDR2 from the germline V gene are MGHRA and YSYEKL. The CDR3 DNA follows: TGCGCCAGCAGCCAAGGTGCAGGGGGCGGTTACAATGAGCAGTTCTTC. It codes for CASSQGAGGGYNEQFF.

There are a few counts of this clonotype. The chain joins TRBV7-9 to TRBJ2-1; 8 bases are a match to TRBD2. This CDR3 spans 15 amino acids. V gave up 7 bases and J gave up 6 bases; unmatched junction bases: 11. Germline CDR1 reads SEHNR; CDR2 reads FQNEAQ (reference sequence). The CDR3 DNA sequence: TGTGCCAGCACCCCCGGGATAGCGGGGCGCAATGAGCAGTTCTTC. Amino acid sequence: CASTPGIAGRNEQFF.

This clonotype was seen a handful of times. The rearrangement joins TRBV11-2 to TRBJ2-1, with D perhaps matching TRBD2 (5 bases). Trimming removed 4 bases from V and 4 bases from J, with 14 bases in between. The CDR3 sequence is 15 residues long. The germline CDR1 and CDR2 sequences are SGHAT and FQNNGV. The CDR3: CASSYLEADYNEQFF. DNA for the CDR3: TGTGCCAGCAGCTACCTGGAGGCGGATTACAATGAGCAGTTCTTC.

The CDR3 spells CASSYTLRGANQPQHF. Written as DNA, the CDR3 is TGTGCCAGCAGTTACACGCTCAGGGGAGCCAATCAGCCCCAGCATTTT. The chain is built from TRBV6-6 and TRBJ1-5, with D possibly being TRBD1 (6 bases). Germline assignment: CDR1 MNHNY and CDR2 SVGAGI (reference sequence). The CDR3 runs to 16 residues. V dropped 2 bases and J dropped 3 bases, with 14 bases sitting between them.

The CDR3 protein is CSVEDRSRGPLHF. The CDR3 DNA follows: TGCAGCGTTGAAGATCGGTCCCGCGGGCCCCTCCACTTT. The chain carries TRBV29-1 and TRBJ1-6; D ambiguous. Germline CDR1 reads SQVTM; CDR2 reads ANQGSEA. The V end lost 0 bases, the J end lost 13 bases, and 13 bases lay between the germline ends. This CDR3 contains 13 residues.

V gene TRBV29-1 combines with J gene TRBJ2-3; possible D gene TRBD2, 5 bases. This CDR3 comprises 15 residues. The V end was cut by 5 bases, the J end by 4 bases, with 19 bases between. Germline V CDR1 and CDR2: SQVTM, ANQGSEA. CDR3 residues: CSVSRALQRPDTQYF. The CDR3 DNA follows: TGCAGCGTTTCGCGGGCCCTACAGAGGCCAGATACGCAGTATTTT.

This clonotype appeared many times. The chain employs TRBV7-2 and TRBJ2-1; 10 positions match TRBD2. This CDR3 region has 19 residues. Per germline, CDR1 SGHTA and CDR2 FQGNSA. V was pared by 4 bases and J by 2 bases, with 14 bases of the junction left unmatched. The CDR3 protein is CASSSTKGLAGAPYNEQFF. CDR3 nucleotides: TGTGCCAGCAGCTCAACAAAAGGGCTAGCGGGGGCCCCCTACAATGAGCAGTTCTTC.

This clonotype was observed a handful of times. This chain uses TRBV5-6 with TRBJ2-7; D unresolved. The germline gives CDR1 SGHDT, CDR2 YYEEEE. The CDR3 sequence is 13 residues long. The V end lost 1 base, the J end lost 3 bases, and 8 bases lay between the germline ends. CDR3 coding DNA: TGTGCCAGCAGCTTGAGATCCGGCTACGAGCAGTACGTC. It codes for CASSLRSGYEQYV.

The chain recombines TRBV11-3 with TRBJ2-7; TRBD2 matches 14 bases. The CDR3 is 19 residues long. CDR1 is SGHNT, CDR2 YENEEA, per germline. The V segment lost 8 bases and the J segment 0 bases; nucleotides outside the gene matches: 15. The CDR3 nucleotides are TGTGCCAGCCAAAAGCGGCCGGGACTAGCGGGGGCCGACTCCTACGAGCAGTACGTC. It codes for CASQKRPGLAGADSYEQYV.

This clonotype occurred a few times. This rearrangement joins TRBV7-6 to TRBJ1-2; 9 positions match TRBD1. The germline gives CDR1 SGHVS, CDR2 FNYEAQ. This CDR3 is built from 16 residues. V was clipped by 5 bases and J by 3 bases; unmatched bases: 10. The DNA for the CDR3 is TGTGCCAGCAGCCGCCAGGTGGGGGACAGGGACTATGGCTACACCTTC. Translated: CASSRQVGDRDYGYTF.

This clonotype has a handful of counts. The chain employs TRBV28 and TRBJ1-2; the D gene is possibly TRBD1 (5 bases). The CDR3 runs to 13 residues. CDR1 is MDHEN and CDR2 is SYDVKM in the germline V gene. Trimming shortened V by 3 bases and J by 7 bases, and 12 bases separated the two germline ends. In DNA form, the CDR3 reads TGTGCCAGCAGTTTTACAGGCACATCTGGCTACACCTTC. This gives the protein CASSFTGTSGYTF.

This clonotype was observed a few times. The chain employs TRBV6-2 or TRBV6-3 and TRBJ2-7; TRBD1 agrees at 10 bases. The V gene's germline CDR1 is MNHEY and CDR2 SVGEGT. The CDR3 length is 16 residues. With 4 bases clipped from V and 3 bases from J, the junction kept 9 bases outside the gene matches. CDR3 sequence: CASSSIGGQGSYEQYV. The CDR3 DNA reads TGTGCCAGCAGTTCCATAGGGGGACAGGGGAGCTACGAGCAGTACGTC.